Each of the 6 T cell receptor beta chains below was sequenced from the same sample in a study of CD8+CD57+ T cells in acquired aplastic anemia (dated by TCRdb to the late 2010s). The listed sequencing device is Illumina HiSeq 2000. Genomic DNA served as template for TCR beta VDJ combination and CDR3 sequence profiling. Using fastp trimming at Q25 and MiXCR clonotype assembly, TCRdb reanalyzed the public sequencing data and kept in-frame beta chains. For every CDR3 protein sequence, its rows merge into one entry that carries the most common genes and DNA. Present in this sample are about 270,000 distinct CDR3 sequences, 55% to 65% of which were seen just once. Roughly 8% of the sample is held by the ten biggest clonotypes. The sequencing sample was made of sorted CD4+, CD8+, or CD8+CD57+ T cells (not recorded which) from PBMCs. The source of these receptors is a human donor with severe aplastic anemia or a healthy control (not recorded which).

The gene calls are TRBV9 and TRBJ1-1; D is possibly TRBD1 (5 bases). Deletions cut 3 bases from V and 6 bases from J, with 9 bases between. Germline V gene data show CDR1 as SGDLS and CDR2 as YYNGEE. This CDR3 has 12 residues. CDR3 in amino acids: CASSGPGSEAFF. CDR3 sequence (DNA): TGTGCCAGCAGCGGCCCAGGGTCTGAAGCTTTCTTT.

On this clonotype itself: It is unclear where the CDR3 begins or ends on the DNA, so no DNA is shown, and the CDR3 is as TCRdb lists it. J is TRBJ1-1 and V is TRBV10-3; the table's D gene call, TRBD1, was not cross checked with the DNA. The CDR3 has 16 amino acids, counting both end residues. Germline V gives CDR1 ENHRY, CDR2 SYGVKD. The CDR3 loop is CAICSARGLLNTEAFF.

The chain combines TRBV19 with TRBJ1-1; 9 bases are shared with TRBD1. J gave up 8 bases and V 3 bases, and 16 bases lay outside the gene matches. Per the germline V gene, CDR1 is LNHDA and CDR2 is SQIVND (reference sequence). This CDR3 region has 17 residues. The CDR3 is CASSMARWDGTGLEAFF. DNA for the CDR3: TGTGCCAGTAGTATGGCCCGGTGGGATGGGACAGGGTTGGAAGCTTTCTTT.

This clonotype was counted ten times or more. The CDR3 protein is CASSEASDSPLHF. Written as DNA, the CDR3 is TGTGCCAGCAGTGAAGCATCGGATTCACCCCTCCACTTT. The chain has TRBV6-1 and TRBJ1-6; D not certain. The CDR3 runs 13 residues. The germline V gene encodes CDR1 MNHNS and CDR2 SASEGT. V gave up 0 bases and J gave up 8 bases, with 5 bases separating them.

The sample holds many counts of this clonotype. The V call is TRBV5-8, the J call TRBJ2-5, with D perhaps given as TRBD1 or TRBD2 (6 bases each). Germline values: CDR1 SGHTS, CDR2 YDEGEE. V shed 4 bases and J shed 3 bases, with 22 bases lying between them. The CDR3 has 17 residues. CDR3 in amino acids: CASSGTEGEPREETQYF. CDR3 sequence (DNA): TGTGCCAGCAGCGGGACGGAGGGGGAACCCAGAGAAGAGACCCAGTACTTC.

The CDR3 DNA follows: TGCAGTGCCTTATCGACAGAAGCTAACTATGGCTACACCTTC. It specifies CSALSTEANYGYTF. This chain joins TRBV20-1 and TRBJ1-2; perhaps TRBD1 as D (5 bases). Germline loops: CDR1 DFQATT, CDR2 SNEGSKA (reference sequence). The CDR3 has 14 amino acids. Between the trimmed V and J ends, which lost 6 bases and 0 bases, there was a span of 14 bases.